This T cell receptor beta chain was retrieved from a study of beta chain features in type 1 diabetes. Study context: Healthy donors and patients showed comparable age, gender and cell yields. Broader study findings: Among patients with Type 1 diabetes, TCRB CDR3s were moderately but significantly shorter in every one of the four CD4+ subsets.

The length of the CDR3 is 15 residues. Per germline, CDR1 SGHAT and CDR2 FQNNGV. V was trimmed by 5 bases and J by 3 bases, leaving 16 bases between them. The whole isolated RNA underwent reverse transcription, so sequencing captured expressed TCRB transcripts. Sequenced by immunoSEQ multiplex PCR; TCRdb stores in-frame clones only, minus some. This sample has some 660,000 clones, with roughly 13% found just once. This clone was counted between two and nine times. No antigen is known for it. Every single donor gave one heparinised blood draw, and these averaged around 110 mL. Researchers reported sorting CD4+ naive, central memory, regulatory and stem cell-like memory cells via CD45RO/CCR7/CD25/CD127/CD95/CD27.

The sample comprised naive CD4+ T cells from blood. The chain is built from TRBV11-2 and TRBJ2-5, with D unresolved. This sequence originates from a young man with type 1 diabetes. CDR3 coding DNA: TGTGCCAGCAGCCTAAGGAGAACTGGCAAAGAGACCCAGTACTTC. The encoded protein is CASSLRRTGKETQYF.